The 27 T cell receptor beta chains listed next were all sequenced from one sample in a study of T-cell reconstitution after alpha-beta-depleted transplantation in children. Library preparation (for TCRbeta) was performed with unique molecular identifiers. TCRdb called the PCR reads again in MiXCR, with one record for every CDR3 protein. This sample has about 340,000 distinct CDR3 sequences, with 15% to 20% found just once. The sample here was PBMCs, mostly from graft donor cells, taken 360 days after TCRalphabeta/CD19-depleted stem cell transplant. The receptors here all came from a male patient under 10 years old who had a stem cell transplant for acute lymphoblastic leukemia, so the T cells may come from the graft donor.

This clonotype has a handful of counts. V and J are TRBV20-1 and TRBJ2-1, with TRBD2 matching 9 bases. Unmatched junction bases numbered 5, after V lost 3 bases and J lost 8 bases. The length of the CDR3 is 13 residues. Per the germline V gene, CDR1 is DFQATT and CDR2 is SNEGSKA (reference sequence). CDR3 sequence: CSASGGRADEQFF. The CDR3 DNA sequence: TGCAGTGCTAGCGGCGGGAGGGCCGATGAGCAGTTCTTC.

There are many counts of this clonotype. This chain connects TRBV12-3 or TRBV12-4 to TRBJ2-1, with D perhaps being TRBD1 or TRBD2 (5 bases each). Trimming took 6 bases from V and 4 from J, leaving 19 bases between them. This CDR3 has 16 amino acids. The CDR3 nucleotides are TGTGCCAGCAGCCCTACCAGCACCGGGGCATACAATGAGCAGTTCTTC. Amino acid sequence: CASSPTSTGAYNEQFF.

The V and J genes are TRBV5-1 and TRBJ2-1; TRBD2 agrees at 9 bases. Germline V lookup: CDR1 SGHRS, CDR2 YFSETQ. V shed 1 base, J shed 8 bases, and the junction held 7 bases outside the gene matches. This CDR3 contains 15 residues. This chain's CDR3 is CASSLRGLASDEQFF. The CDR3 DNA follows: TGCGCCAGCAGCTTGCGCGGACTAGCGAGCGATGAGCAGTTCTTC.

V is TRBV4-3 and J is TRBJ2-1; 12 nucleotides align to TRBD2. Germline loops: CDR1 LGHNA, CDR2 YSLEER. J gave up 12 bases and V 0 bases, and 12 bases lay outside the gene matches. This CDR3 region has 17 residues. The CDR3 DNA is TGCGCCAGCAGCCAAGATACCCTAGCGGGAGGGGGGTTAGGGCAGTTCTTC. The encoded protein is CASSQDTLAGGGLGQFF.

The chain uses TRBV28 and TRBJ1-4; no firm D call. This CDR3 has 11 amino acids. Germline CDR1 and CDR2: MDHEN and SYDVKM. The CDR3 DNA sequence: TGTGCTTCGGTCCTTAATGAAAAACTGTTTTTT. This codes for CASVLNEKLFF.

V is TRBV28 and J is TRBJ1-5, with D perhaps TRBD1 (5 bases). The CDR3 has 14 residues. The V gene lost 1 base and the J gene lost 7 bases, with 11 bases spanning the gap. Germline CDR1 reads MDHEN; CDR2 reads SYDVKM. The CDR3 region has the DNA TGTGCCAGCAGTTTATTAGGGGAAGGGCAGCCCCAGCATTTT. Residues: CASSLLGEGQPQHF.

The CDR3 bases are TGTGCCACCTCAGAGGGACAGGGACTCACAGATACGCAGTATTTT. Its protein product is CATSEGQGLTDTQYF. The chain recombines TRBV12-3 or TRBV12-4 with TRBJ2-3, with 9 bases identical to TRBD1. V gave up 10 bases and J gave up 2 bases; unmatched junction bases: 10. The CDR3 sequence is 15 residues long.

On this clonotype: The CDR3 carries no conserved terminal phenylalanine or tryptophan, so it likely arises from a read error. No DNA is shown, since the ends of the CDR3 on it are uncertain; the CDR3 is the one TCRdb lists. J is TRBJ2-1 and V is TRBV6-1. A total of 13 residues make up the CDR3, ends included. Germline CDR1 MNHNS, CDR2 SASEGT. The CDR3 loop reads CASSEASLGPKVV.

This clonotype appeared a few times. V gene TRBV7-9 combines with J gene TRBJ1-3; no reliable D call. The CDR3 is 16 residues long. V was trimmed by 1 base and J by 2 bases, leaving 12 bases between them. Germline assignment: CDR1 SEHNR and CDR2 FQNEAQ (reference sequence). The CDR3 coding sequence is TGTGCCAGCAGCTTAGATCAGCCTCACACTGGAAACACCATATATTTT. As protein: CASSLDQPHTGNTIYF.

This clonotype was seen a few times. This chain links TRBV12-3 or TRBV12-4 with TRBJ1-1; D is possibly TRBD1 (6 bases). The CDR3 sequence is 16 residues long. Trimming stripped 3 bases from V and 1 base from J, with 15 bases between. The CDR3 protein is CASSFRPSTGNTEAFF. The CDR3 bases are TGTGCCAGCAGTTTTAGGCCATCGACAGGGAACACTGAAGCTTTCTTT.

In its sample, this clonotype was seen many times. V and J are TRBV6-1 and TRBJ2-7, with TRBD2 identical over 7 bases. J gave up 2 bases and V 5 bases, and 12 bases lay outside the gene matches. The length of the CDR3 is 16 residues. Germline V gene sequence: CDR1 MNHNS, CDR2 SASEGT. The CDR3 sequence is CASSMGSGSGPYEQYF. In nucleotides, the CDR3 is TGTGCCAGCAGTATGGGTTCGGGTAGCGGGCCCTACGAGCAGTACTTC.

The DNA of the CDR3 is TGTGCCAGCAGCCAAGATCGTGGGTACTCCTACGAGCAGTACTTC. The encoded protein is CASSQDRGYSYEQYF. The rearrangement uses TRBV4-2 and TRBJ2-7; D not resolved. The CDR3 has 15 residues. CDR1 is LGHNA, CDR2 YNFKEQ, per germline. The V end lost 0 bases, the J end lost 0 bases, and 9 bases lay between the germline ends.

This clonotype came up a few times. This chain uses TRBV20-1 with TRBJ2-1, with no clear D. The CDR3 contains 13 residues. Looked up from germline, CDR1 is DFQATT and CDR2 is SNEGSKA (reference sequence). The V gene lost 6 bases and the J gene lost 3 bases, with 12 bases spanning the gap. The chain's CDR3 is CSARRRDYNEQFF. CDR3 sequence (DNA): TGCAGTGCCCGGCGGCGTGACTACAATGAGCAGTTCTTC.

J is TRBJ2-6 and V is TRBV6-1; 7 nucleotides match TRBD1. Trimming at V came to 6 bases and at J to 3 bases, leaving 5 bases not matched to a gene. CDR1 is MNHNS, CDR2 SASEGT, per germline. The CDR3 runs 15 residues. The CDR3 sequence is CASSRDSYGANVLTF. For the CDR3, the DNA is TGTGCCAGCAGCCGGGACAGTTATGGGGCCAACGTCCTGACTTTC.

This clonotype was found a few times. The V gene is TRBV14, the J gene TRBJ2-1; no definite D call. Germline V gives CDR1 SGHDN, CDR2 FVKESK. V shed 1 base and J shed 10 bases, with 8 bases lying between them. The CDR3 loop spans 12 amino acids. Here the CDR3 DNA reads TGTGCCAGCAGCCAAGGGTTAGCCGAGCAGTTCTTC. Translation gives CASSQGLAEQFF.

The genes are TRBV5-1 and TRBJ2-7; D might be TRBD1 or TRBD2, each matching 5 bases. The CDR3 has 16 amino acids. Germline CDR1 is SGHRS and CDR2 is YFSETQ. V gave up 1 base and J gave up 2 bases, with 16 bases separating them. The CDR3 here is CASSLTWDGATYEQYF. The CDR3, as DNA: TGCGCCAGCAGCTTGACTTGGGACGGGGCTACCTACGAGCAGTACTTC.

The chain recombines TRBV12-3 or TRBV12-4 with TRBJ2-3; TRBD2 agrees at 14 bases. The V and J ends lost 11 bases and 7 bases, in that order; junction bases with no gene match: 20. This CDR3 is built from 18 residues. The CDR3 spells CALSERRGLAGVRNTQYF. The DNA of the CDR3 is TGTGCCCTCAGTGAGCGCCGGGGACTAGCGGGAGTGAGGAATACGCAGTATTTT.

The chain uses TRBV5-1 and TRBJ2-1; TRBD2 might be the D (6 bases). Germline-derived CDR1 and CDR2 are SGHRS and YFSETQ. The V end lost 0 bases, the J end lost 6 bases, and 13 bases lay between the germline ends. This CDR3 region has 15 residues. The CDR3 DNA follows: TGCGCCAGCAGCTTGGCGGACTACTGGGGCAATGAGCAGTTCTTC. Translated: CASSLADYWGNEQFF. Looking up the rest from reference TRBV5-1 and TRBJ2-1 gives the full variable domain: KAGVTQTPRYLIKTRGQQVTLSCSPISGHRSVSWYQQTPGQGLQFLFEYFSETQRNKGNFPGRFSGRQFSNSRSEMNVSTLELGDSALYLCASSLADYWGNEQFFGPGTRLTVL.

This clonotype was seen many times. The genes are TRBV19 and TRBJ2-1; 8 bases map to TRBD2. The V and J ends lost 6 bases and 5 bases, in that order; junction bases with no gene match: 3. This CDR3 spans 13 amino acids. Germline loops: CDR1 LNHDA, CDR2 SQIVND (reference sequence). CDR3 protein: CASRLAAHNEQFF. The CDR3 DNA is TGTGCCAGTAGACTAGCGGCCCACAATGAGCAGTTCTTC.

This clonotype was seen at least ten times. The chain's CDR3 is CASSPGWTEQFF. The CDR3 nucleotides read TGCGCCAGCAGCCCGGGGTGGACTGAGCAGTTCTTC. This chain links TRBV5-1 with TRBJ2-1; maybe TRBD2 (5 bases). The V end lost 4 bases, the J end lost 9 bases, and 11 bases lay between the germline ends. Germline values: CDR1 SGHRS, CDR2 YFSETQ. The CDR3 runs to 12 residues.

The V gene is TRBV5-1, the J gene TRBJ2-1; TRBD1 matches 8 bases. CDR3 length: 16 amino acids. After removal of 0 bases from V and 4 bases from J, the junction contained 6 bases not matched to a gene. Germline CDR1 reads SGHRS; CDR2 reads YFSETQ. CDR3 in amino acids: CASSLASGTGYNEQFF. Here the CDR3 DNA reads TGCGCCAGCAGCTTGGCATCCGGGACAGGTTACAATGAGCAGTTCTTC.

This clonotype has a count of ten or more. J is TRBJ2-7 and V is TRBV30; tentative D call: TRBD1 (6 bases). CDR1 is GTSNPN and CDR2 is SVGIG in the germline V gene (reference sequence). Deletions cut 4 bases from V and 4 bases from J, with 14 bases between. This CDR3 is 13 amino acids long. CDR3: CAWNPGHMYEQYF. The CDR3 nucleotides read TGTGCCTGGAACCCGGGACATATGTACGAGCAGTACTTC. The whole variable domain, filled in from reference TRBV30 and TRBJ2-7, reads SQTIHQWPATLVQPVGSPLSLECTVEGTSNPNLYWYRQAAGRGLQLLFYSVGIGQISSEVPQNLSASRPQDRQFILSSKKLLLSDSGFYLCAWNPGHMYEQYFGPGTRLTVT.

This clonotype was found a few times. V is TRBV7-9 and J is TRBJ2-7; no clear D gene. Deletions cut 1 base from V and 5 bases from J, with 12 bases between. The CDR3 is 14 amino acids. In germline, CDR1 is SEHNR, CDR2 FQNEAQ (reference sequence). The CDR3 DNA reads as TGTGCCAGCAGCTTAGGGGCCCGCGAGAACGAGCAGTACTTC. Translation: CASSLGARENEQYF.

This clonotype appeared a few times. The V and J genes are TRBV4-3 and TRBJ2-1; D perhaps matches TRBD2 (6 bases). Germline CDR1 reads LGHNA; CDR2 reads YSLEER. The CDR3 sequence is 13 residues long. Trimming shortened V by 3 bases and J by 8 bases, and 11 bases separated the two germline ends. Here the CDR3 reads CASSQGTLDEQFF. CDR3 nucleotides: TGCGCCAGCAGCCAGGGGACTCTCGATGAGCAGTTCTTC.

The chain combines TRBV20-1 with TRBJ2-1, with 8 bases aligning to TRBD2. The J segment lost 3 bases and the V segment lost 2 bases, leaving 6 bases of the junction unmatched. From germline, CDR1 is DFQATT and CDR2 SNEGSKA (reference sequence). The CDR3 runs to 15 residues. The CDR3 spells CSARILADRYNEQFF. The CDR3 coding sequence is TGCAGTGCTAGAATACTAGCGGACCGCTACAATGAGCAGTTCTTC.

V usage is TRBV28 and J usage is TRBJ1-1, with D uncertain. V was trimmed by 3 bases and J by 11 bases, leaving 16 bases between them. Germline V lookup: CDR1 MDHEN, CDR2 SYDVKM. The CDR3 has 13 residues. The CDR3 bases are TGTGCCAGCAGTTTGGCAAGGGCGAGTGGGGCTTTCTTT. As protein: CASSLARASGAFF.

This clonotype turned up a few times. As DNA, the CDR3 is TGCGCCAGCAGCTTGGGACTTGGACTAGCCAAGGGACCGGATACGCAGTATTTT. It is translated as CASSLGLGLAKGPDTQYF. This chain links TRBV5-1 with TRBJ2-3; 8 bases match TRBD2. Germline CDR1 reads SGHRS; CDR2 reads YFSETQ. Trimming removed 0 bases from V and 6 bases from J; junction bases left unmatched: 15. This CDR3 comprises 18 residues.